These 13 T cell receptor beta chains originate from one sample sequenced in a study of T cells in Graves' hyperthyroidism and ophthalmopathy (dated by TCRdb to between 2017 and 2020). Receptor amplification or capture employed multiplex PCR. TCRdb names Illumina HiSeq 2000 as the instrument used. Amplification of TCR beta CDR3 regions was carried out from RNA transcripts. The TCR CDR3 was subjected to a first round of RT-PCR using the HTBI primer set and the Qiagen OneStep RT-PCR kit. TCRdb reprocessing: public reads trimmed at Q25 with fastp, clones called with MiXCR, in-frame beta chains kept. Every distinct CDR3 protein forms one entry, paired with its most common genes and DNA. For this sample the table gives a few hundred thousand distinct CDR3 sequences, of which approximately 14% were detected only once. The top ten clones comprise approximately 7% of the sample. Sequenced material: blood. All receptors come from a woman in her thirties with Graves' hyperthyroidism.

The chain links TRBV19 to TRBJ2-1; D remains unclear. The V end was cut by 2 bases, the J end by 8 bases, with 16 bases between. CDR3 length: 15 residues. Germline values: CDR1 LNHDA, CDR2 SQIVND (reference sequence). CDR3: CASSIRLGGGYEQFF. In DNA, the CDR3 is TGTGCCAGTAGTATAAGGTTGGGTGGTGGGTATGAGCAGTTCTTC. Combining the CDR3 with reference TRBV19 and TRBJ2-1 gives the whole variable domain DGGITQSPKYLFRKEGQNVTLSCEQNLNHDAMYWYRQDPGQGLRLIYYSQIVNDFQKGDIAEGYSVSREKKESFPLTVTSAQKNPTAFYLCASSIRLGGGYEQFFGPGTRLTVL.

This clonotype was observed many times. This chain connects TRBV7-8 to TRBJ2-3; 8 bases are a match to TRBD2. V lost 2 bases and J lost 0; bases outside the gene matches: 7. CDR3 length: 17 residues. Germline V gene lookup returns CDR1 SGHVS and CDR2 FQNEAQ. CDR3 nucleotide sequence: TGTGCCAGCAGCTTATTCGGCGGGAGGACTAGCACAGATACGCAGTATTTT. It is translated as CASSLFGGRTSTDTQYF.

This clonotype was picked up many times. This sequence joins TRBV20-1 and TRBJ2-7; 10 bases map to TRBD2. V lost 0 bases to trimming and J lost 3 bases; unmatched junction nucleotides: 5. This CDR3 is 15 amino acids long. The V gene's germline CDR1 is DFQATT and CDR2 SNEGSKA (reference sequence). CDR3 DNA: TGCAGTGCTAGAGAGGCTAGCGGGAGCGACTACGAGCAGTACTTC. Protein: CSAREASGSDYEQYF.

The chain has TRBV7-9 and TRBJ2-1; 14 positions match TRBD2. With the DNA end fitting TRBJ2-7 better, the J assignment may be wrong. The CDR3 contains 16 residues. The germline V gene encodes CDR1 SEHNR and CDR2 FQNEAQ (reference sequence). CDR3: CASSPRLAGGPNEQYF. The CDR3 DNA reads TGTGCCAGCAGTCCGAGACTAGCGGGAGGGCCGAATGAGCAGTACTTC.

CDR3 amino acids: CASSSWGSTEAFF. The CDR3, as DNA: TGTGCCAGCAGCTCATGGGGGAGCACTGAAGCTTTCTTT. The chain has TRBV6-1 and TRBJ1-1, with D perhaps matching TRBD1 (5 bases). The germline V and J ends were trimmed by 6 bases and 4 bases, with 12 bases remaining between them. CDR3 size: 13 residues. Germline V gene sequence: CDR1 MNHNS, CDR2 SASEGT.

This clonotype has more than one count but fewer than ten. The genes are TRBV6-1 and TRBJ2-7, with 13 nucleotides matching TRBD2. Germline V gene sequence: CDR1 MNHNS, CDR2 SASEGT. This CDR3 contains 17 residues. The V and J ends lost 7 bases and 2 bases, in that order; junction bases with no gene match: 11. The CDR3 region is CASTRGTSGTLTYEQYF. In DNA form, the CDR3 reads TGTGCCAGCACCCGGGGGACTAGCGGGACGCTTACCTACGAGCAGTACTTC.

This clonotype showed up many times. The chain uses TRBV20-1 and TRBJ2-4; tentatively, D is TRBD1 (5 bases). V dropped 5 bases and J dropped 7 bases, with 15 bases sitting between them. The CDR3 is 13 amino acids. CDR1 is DFQATT, CDR2 SNEGSKA, per germline (reference sequence). The CDR3 nucleotides are TGCAGTGCTCATGACAGAAGGGTGAACATTCAGTACTTC. Protein product: CSAHDRRVNIQYF.

The rearrangement uses TRBV27 and TRBJ2-7, with TRBD2 identical over 7 bases. The CDR3 runs to 18 residues. The V gene end was trimmed by 7 bases and the J gene end by 3 bases; junction bases not matched to a gene: 21. The germline gives CDR1 MNHEY, CDR2 SMNVEV (reference sequence). CDR3 DNA: TGTGCCAGCAAAGAGGGGATGGACCCAGGGAGCGGGAACTACGAGCAGTACTTC. Translated: CASKEGMDPGSGNYEQYF.

This clonotype was counted between two and nine times. This may be a read error, as it is one base from a much larger clone. The V call is TRBV12-3 or TRBV12-4, the J call TRBJ2-7; D possibly uses TRBD1 or TRBD2 (5 bases each). The CDR3 is made up of 15 amino acids. V dropped 6 bases and J dropped 5 bases, with 20 bases sitting between them. The CDR3 reads CASSPPNGRGHEQYF. CDR3 nucleotide sequence: TGTGCCAGCAGCCCACCCAACGGACGGGGACACGAGCAGTACTTC.

The chain recombines TRBV9 with TRBJ2-1, with D perhaps given as TRBD1 or TRBD2 (5 bases each). CDR3 length: 14 residues. Germline CDR1 SGDLS, CDR2 YYNGEE. V was pared by 0 bases and J by 8 bases, with 12 bases between. CDR3 amino acids: CASSVGGGSYEQFF. The CDR3 nucleotides read TGTGCCAGCAGCGTAGGTGGGGGATCTTATGAGCAGTTCTTC.

At least ten counts were recorded for this clonotype. This chain uses TRBV27 with TRBJ2-2; D ambiguous. V was trimmed by 5 bases and J by 1 base, leaving 11 bases between them. Germline-derived CDR1 and CDR2 are MNHEY and SMNVEV (reference sequence). The CDR3 covers 15 residues. The CDR3 sequence is CASSPWTGNTGELFF. DNA for the CDR3: TGTGCCAGCAGTCCTTGGACGGGGAACACCGGGGAGCTGTTTTTT.

This clonotype has at least ten counts. The chain is built from TRBV7-9 and TRBJ2-5; TRBD1 agrees at 8 bases. CDR1 is SEHNR and CDR2 is FQNEAQ in the germline V gene (reference sequence). The junction had 8 bases not matched to a gene; V was cut back by 5 bases and J by 0 bases. The CDR3 extends over 16 amino acids. CDR3 sequence: CASSLGTGQNQETQYF. CDR3 DNA sequence: TGTGCCAGCAGCCTAGGGACAGGACAGAACCAAGAGACCCAGTACTTC. Looking up the rest from reference TRBV7-9 and TRBJ2-5 gives the full variable domain: DTGVSQNPRHKITKRGQNVTFRCDPISEHNRLYWYRQTLGQGPEFLTYFQNEAQLEKSRLLSDRFSAERPKGSFSTLEIQRTEQGDSAMYLCASSLGTGQNQETQYFGPGTRLLVL.

Details on this clonotype: Possible read error: a much larger clone is one base away. The CDR3 is CASSPEPHNEQFF. In DNA form, the CDR3 reads TGTGCCAGCTCACCGGAGCCCCACAATGAGCAGTTCTTC. The V and J genes are TRBV7-3 and TRBJ2-1, with D unresolved. Germline V lookup: CDR1 SGHTA, CDR2 FQGTGA. The V end lost 8 bases, the J end lost 5 bases, and 13 bases lay between the germline ends. CDR3 size: 13 residues.